This T cell receptor beta chain was obtained from a study of shared clonotypes between healthy human individuals. Findings of the study overall: Sampling used blood alone; tissue repertoires probably differ. Shared clonotypes across all four donors exceeded non-shared ones in generation probability. Naive subsets typically showed greater estimated richness than memory subsets.

Using immunoSEQ multiplex PCR, the repertoire was profiled, and TCRdb retains in-frame clones only, with some absent. The sample carries approximately 1.1 million clones, about four fifths recorded once. Remarks on this clone: Its cognate antigen is unknown.

The CDR3 length is 13 residues. V lost 6 bases, J lost 1 base, and 9 bases lay in between. Germline CDR1 and CDR2: MDHEN and SYDVKM. The V call is TRBV28, the J call TRBJ1-1, with D unclear. The sequence came from a man aged 18-30 years in good health. Some clones in this sample may be carry-over from other donors' samples. Material: memory CD4+ T cells from PBMCs. Sample subset: CD45RA-negative fraction. The CDR3 region is CASSLKGNTEAFF. CDR3 nucleotide sequence: TGTGCCAGCAGCCTGAAAGGGAACACTGAAGCTTTCTTT.